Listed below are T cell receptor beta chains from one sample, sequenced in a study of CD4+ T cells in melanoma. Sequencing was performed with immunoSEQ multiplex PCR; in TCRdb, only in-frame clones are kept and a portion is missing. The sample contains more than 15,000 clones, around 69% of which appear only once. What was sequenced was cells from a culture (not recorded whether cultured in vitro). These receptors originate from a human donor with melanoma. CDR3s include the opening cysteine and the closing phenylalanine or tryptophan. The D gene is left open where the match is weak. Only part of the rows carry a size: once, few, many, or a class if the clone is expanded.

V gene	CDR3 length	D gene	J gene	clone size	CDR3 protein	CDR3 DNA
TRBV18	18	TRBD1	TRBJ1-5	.	CASSATGGRLGSNQPQHF	TGTGCCAGCTCAGCGACAGGGGGAAGATTGGGTAGCAATCAGCCCCAGCATTTT
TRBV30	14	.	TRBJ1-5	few	CAWSVTKGNQPQHF	TGTGCCTGGAGTGTAACCAAGGGCAATCAGCCCCAGCATTTT
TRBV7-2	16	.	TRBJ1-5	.	CASSLSSGRGNQPQHF	TGTGCCAGCAGCTTAAGCTCAGGTCGGGGGAATCAGCCCCAGCATTTT
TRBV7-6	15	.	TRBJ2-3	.	CASSLGRSSTDTQYF	TGTGCCAGCAGCTTAGGGCGGTCTAGCACAGATACGCAGTATTTT
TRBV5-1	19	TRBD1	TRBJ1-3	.	CASSLGGPGTGSSGNTIYF	TGCGCCAGCAGCTTGGGCGGTCCCGGGACAGGGTCCTCTGGAAACACCATATATTTT
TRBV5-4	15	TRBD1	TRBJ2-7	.	CASSLGQGAVYEQYF	TGTGCCAGCAGCTTGGGACAGGGCGCGGTCTACGAGCAGTACTTC
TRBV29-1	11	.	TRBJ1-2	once	CSVFRGNGYTF	TGCAGCGTTTTCAGGGGAAATGGCTACACCTTC
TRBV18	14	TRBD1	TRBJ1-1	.	CASGRDRKNTEAFF	TGTGCCAGCGGCCGGGACAGAAAGAACACTGAAGCTTTCTTT
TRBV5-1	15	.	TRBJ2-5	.	CASSLALAFQETQYF	TGCGCCAGCAGCTTGGCGCTAGCCTTCCAAGAGACCCAGTACTTC
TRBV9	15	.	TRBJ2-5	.	CASSVALSERETQYF	TGTGCCAGCAGCGTAGCTTTGTCTGAGCGTGAGACCCAGTACTTC
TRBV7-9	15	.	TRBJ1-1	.	CASSSAGARITEAFF	TGTGCCAGCAGCTCAGCTGGGGCGCGGATCACTGAAGCTTTCTTT
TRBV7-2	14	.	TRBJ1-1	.	CASSLGGSGTEAFF	TGTGCCAGCAGCTTAGGGGGGTCGGGCACTGAAGCTTTCTTT
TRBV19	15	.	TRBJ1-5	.	CASSSRRYSNQPQHF	TGTGCCAGTAGTAGTCGACGGTATAGCAATCAGCCCCAGCATTTT
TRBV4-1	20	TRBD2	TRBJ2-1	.	CASSQDPVRGGGFKNNEQFF	TGCGCCAGCAGCCAAGATCCGGTGCGGGGGGGCGGATTTAAGAACAATGAGCAGTTCTTC
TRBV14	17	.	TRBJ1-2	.	CASSQGFPWAYIRGYTF	TGTGCCAGCAGCCAAGGTTTCCCCTGGGCTTATATCCGTGGCTACACCTTC
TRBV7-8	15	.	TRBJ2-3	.	CASSPRRTSTDTQYF	TGTGCCAGCAGCCCCCGCCGGACTAGCACAGATACGCAGTATTTT
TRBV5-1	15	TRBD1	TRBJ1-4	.	CASSLSGQTNEKLFF	TGCGCCAGCAGCTTGTCGGGACAGACTAATGAAAAACTGTTTTTT
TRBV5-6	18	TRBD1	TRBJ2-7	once	CASSSGQGAALSPYEQYF	TGTGCCAGCAGCTCGGGACAGGGGGCCGCTCTAAGCCCCTACGAGCAGTACTTC
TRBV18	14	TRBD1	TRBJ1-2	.	CASSPGDRDYGYTF	TGTGCCAGCTCACCTGGGGACAGGGACTATGGCTACACCTTC
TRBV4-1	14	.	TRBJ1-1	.	CASSLSDRFTEAFF	TGCGCCAGCAGCCTAAGTGACAGGTTCACTGAAGCTTTCTTT
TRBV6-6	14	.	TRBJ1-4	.	CASRRERGNEKLFF	TGTGCCAGCAGGCGCGAAAGGGGTAATGAAAAACTGTTTTTT
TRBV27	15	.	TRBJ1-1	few	CASSFGGRGNTEAFF	TGTGCCAGCAGTTTTGGCGGCAGGGGGAACACTGAAGCTTTCTTT
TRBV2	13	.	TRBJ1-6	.	CASSQGTPPGLHF	TGTGCCAGCTCTCAGGGGACTCCCCCGGGGCTCCACTTT
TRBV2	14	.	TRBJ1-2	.	CASSEPVRVYGYTF	TGTGCCAGCAGTGAACCGGTACGTGTGTATGGCTACACCTTC
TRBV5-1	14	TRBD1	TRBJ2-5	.	CASSGWTGQETQYF	TGCGCCAGCAGCGGATGGACAGGACAAGAGACCCAGTACTTC
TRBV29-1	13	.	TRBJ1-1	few	CSVDLRRNTEAFF	TGCAGCGTTGACCTCCGACGGAACACTGAAGCTTTCTTT
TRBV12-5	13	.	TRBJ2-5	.	CASGIATLETQYF	TGTGCTAGTGGTATTGCAACGCTCGAGACCCAGTACTTC
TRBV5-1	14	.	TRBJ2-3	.	CASSLERNTDTQYF	TGCGCCAGCAGCTTAGAGCGGAACACAGATACGCAGTATTTT
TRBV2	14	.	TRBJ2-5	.	CASRASLGQETQYF	TGTGCCAGCAGGGCCTCCTTGGGCCAAGAGACCCAGTACTTC
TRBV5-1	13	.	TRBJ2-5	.	CASSLPGEETQYF	TGCGCCAGCAGCCTGCCCGGAGAAGAGACCCAGTACTTC
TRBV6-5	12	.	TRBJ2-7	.	CASSSTRYEQYF	TGTGCCAGCAGTTCCACTCGTTACGAGCAGTACTTC
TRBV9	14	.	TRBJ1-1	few	CASSNRAENSEAFF	TGTGCCAGCAGCAATCGAGCAGAAAATTCTGAAGCTTTCTTT
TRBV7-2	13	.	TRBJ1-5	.	CASSLGSGQPQHF	TGTGCCAGCAGCTTAGGGTCGGGTCAGCCCCAGCATTTT
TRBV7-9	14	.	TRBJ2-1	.	CASSADLIWNEQFF	TGTGCCAGCAGCGCGGACCTTATATGGAATGAGCAGTTCTTC
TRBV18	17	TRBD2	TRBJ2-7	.	CASSLNSGLAGGSEQYF	TGTGCCAGCTCACTGAATTCGGGACTAGCGGGGGGATCCGAGCAGTACTTC
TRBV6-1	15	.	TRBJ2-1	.	CASSTTTGNNNEQFF	TGTGCCAGCAGTACGACGACAGGCAACAACAATGAGCAGTTCTTC
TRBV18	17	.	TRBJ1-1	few	CASSLYGPGVFGMEAFF	TGTGCCAGCTCACTCTATGGACCAGGGGTGTTTGGTATGGAAGCTTTCTTT